This T cell receptor beta chain was observed in a study of tumor-infiltrating lymphocytes in oesophageal squamous cell carcinoma. This CDR3 has 17 residues. J was trimmed by 0 bases and V by 5 bases; bases with no gene match: 10. The germline gives CDR1 SGHTA, CDR2 FQGNSA. TCRdb redid the calling of the PCR reads with MiXCR, one entry per CDR3 protein. The table includes just over 15,000 distinct CDR3 sequences, 50% detected once. The source is a male donor with esophageal squamous cell carcinoma. The chain joins TRBV7-2 to TRBJ2-3, with 8 bases identical to TRBD1. Sequencing input: esophageal tumor tissue. The CDR3 sequence: CASSPRQGLQSTDTQYF. CDR3 coding DNA: TGTGCCAGCAGCCCTCGACAGGGGCTTCAGAGCACAGATACGCAGTATTTT. Combining the CDR3 with reference TRBV7-2 and TRBJ2-3 gives the whole variable domain GAGVSQSPSNKVTEKGKDVELRCDPISGHTALYWYRQSLGQGLEFLIYFQGNSAPDKSGLPSDRFSAERTGGSVSTLTIQRTQQEDSAVYLCASSPRQGLQSTDTQYFGPGTRLTVL.